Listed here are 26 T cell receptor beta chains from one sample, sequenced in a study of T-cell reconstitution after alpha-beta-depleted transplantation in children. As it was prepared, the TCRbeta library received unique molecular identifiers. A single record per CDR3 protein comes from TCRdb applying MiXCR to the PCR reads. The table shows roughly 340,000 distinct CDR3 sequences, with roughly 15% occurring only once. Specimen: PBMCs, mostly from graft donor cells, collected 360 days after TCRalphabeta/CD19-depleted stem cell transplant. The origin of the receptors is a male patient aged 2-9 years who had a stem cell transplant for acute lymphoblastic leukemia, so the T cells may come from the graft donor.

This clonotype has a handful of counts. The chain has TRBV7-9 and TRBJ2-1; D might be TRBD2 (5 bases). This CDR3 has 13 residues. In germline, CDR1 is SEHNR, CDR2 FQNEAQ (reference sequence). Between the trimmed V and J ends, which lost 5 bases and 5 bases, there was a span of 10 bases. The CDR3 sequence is CASSPPADNEQFF. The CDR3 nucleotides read TGTGCCAGCAGCCCCCCAGCGGACAATGAGCAGTTCTTC.

The CDR3 bases are TGCAGTGCTGTAAGCTTTTCTAGCGGGAGTTACAATGAGCAGTTCTTC. It specifies CSAVSFSSGSYNEQFF. V usage is TRBV20-1 and J usage is TRBJ2-1; the match to TRBD2 covers 10 bases. CDR3 size: 16 residues. V lost 5 bases and J lost 4; bases outside the gene matches: 11. Per germline, CDR1 DFQATT and CDR2 SNEGSKA (reference sequence).

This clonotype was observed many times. In DNA, the CDR3 is TGTGCCAGCAGCGCTACCGGGACCCCCTACGAGCAGTACTTC. Its translation: CASSATGTPYEQYF. The gene calls are TRBV9 and TRBJ2-7; D is possibly TRBD1 or TRBD2 (5 bases each). V lost 3 bases and J 2 bases, leaving 12 bases between the germline ends. Looked up from germline, CDR1 is SGDLS and CDR2 is YYNGEE. CDR3 length: 14 amino acids.

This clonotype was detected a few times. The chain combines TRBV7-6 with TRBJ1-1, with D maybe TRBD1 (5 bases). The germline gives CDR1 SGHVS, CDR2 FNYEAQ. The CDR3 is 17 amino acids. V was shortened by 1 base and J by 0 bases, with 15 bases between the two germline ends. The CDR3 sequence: CASSLDFAGNLNTEAFF. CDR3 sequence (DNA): TGTGCCAGCAGCTTAGATTTCGCAGGGAACCTGAACACTGAAGCTTTCTTT.

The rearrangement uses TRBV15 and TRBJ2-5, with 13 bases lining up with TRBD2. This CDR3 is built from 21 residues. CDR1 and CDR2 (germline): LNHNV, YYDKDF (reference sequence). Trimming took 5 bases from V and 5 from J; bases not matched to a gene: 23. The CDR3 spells CATSGLQGGTSGRVIGETQYF. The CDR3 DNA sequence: TGTGCCACCAGCGGTCTACAGGGGGGAACTAGCGGGAGGGTCATCGGGGAGACCCAGTACTTC.

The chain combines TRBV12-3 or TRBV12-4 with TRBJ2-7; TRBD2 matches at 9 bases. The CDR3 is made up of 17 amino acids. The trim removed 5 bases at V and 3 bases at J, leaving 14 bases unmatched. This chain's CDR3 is CASSRGASGNAGYEQYF. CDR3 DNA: TGTGCCAGCAGTAGAGGGGCTAGCGGGAATGCGGGCTACGAGCAGTACTTC.

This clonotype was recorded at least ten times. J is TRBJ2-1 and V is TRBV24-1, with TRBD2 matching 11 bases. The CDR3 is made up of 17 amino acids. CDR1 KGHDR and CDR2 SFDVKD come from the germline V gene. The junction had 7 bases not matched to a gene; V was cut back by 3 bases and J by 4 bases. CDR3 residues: CATSDSSGRAKYNEQFF. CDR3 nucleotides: TGTGCCACCAGTGATAGTAGCGGGAGGGCGAAATACAATGAGCAGTTCTTC.

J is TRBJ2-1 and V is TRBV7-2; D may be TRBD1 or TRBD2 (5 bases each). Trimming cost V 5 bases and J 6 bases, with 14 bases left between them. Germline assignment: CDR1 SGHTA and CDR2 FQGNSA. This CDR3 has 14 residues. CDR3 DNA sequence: TGTGCCAGCAGCCCTGGGACCTGGGGCAATGAGCAGTTCTTC. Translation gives CASSPGTWGNEQFF.

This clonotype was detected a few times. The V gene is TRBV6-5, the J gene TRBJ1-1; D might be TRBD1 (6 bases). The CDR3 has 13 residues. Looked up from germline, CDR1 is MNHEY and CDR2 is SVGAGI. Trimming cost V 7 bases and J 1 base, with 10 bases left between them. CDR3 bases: TGTGCCAGCATTAGGGGGTCGAACACTGAAGCTTTCTTT. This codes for CASIRGSNTEAFF.

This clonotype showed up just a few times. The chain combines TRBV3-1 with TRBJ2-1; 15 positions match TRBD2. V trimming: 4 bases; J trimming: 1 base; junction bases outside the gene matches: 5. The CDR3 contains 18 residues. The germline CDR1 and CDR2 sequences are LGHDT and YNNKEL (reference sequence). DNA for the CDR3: TGTGCCAGCAGCCTCAGGACTAGCGGGAGGGATTCCTACAATGAGCAGTTCTTC. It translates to CASSLRTSGRDSYNEQFF.

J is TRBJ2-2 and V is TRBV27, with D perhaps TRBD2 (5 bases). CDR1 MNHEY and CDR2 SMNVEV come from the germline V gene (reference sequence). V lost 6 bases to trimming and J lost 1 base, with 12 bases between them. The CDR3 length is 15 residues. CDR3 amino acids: CASSFSGMNTGELFF. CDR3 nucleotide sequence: TGTGCCAGCAGCTTCTCGGGGATGAACACCGGGGAGCTGTTTTTT.

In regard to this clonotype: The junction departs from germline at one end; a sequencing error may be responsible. The CDR3 here is CASSSQGVSGEEFF. CDR3 in DNA: TGTGCCAGCAGCTCCCAGGGGGTATCCGGTGAGGAGTTCTTC. V usage is TRBV7-9 and J usage is TRBJ2-1; TRBD1 agrees at 7 bases. The length of the CDR3 is 14 residues. CDR1 and CDR2 from the germline V gene are SEHNR and FQNEAQ (reference sequence).

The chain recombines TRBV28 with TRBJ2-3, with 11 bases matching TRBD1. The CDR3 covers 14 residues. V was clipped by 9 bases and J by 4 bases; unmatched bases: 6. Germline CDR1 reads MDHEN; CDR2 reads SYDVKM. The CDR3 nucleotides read TGTGCCAGTGGGCCGGGACAGGGGGCAGATACGCAGTATTTT. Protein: CASGPGQGADTQYF.

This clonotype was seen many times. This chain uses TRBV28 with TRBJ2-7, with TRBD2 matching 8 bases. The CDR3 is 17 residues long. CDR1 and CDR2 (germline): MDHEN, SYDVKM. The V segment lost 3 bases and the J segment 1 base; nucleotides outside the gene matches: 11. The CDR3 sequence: CASSFAITSGSSYEQYF. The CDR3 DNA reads TGTGCCAGCAGTTTTGCTATCACAAGCGGGAGTTCCTACGAGCAGTACTTC.

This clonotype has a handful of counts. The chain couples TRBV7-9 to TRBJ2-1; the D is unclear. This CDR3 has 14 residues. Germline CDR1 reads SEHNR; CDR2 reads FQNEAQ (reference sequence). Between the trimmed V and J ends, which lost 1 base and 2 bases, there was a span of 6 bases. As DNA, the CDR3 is TGTGCCAGCAGCTTAGAAACGGCCTACAATGAGCAGTTCTTC. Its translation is CASSLETAYNEQFF.

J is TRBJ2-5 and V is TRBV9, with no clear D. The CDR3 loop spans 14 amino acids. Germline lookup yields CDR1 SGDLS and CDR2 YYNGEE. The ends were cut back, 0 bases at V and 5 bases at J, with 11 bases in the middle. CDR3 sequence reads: CASSVDQGWETQYF. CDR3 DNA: TGTGCCAGCAGCGTAGATCAAGGGTGGGAGACCCAGTACTTC.

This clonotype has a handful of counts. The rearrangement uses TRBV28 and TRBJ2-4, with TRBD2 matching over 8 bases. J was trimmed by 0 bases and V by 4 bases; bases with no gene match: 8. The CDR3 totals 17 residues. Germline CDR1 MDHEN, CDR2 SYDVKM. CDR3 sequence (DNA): TGTGCCAGCAGTTCAGGTCGACTAGCGATAGCCAAAAACATTCAGTACTTC. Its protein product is CASSSGRLAIAKNIQYF.

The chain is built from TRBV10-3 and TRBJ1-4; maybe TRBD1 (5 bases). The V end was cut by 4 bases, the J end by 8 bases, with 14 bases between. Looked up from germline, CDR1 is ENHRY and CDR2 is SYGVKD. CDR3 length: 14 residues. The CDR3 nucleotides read TGTGCCATCAGTGCGGCGGCAGGGAACGAAAAACTGTTTTTT. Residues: CAISAAAGNEKLFF.

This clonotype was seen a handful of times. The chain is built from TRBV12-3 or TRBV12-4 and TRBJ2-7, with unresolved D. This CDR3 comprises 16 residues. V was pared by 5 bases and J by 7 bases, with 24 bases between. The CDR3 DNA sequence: TGTGCCAGCAGTCCCGAACCCGTCACGGCCTACGTTGAGCAGTACTTC. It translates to CASSPEPVTAYVEQYF.

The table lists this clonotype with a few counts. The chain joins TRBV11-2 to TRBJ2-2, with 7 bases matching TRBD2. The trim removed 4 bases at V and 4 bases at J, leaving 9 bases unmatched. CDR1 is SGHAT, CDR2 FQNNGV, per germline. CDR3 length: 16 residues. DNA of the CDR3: TGTGCCAGCAGCTCAAGGAGTAGCGGGTTCACCGGGGAGCTGTTTTTT. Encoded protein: CASSSRSSGFTGELFF.

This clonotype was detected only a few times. Here the CDR3 reads CASSQGTGGYTDTQYF. As DNA, the CDR3 is TGCGCCAGCAGCCAAGGGACTGGGGGCTACACAGATACGCAGTATTTT. The genes are TRBV4-1 and TRBJ2-3, with D maybe TRBD1 (6 bases). The CDR3 totals 16 residues. V was pared by 1 base and J by 2 bases, with 13 bases between. Germline values: CDR1 MGHRA, CDR2 YSYEKL.

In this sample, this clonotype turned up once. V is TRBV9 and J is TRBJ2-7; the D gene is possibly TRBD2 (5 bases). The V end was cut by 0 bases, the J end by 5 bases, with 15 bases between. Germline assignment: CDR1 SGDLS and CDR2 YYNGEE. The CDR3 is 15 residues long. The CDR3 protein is CASSVAPADLDEQYF. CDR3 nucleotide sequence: TGTGCCAGCAGCGTAGCCCCAGCGGATCTAGACGAGCAGTACTTC.

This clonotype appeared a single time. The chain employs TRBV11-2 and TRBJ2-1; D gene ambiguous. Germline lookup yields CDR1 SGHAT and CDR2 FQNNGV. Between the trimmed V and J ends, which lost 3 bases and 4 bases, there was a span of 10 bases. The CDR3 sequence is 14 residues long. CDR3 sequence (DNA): TGTGCCAGCAGCTTGGCCACTTATTACAATGAGCAGTTCTTC. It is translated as CASSLATYYNEQFF.

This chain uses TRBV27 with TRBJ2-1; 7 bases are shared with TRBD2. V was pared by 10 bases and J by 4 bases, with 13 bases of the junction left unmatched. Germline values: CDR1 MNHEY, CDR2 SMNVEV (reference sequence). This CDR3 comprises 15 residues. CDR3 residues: CATLGHGRSYNEQFF. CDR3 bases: TGTGCCACCCTTGGGCACGGGAGGTCGTACAATGAGCAGTTCTTC.

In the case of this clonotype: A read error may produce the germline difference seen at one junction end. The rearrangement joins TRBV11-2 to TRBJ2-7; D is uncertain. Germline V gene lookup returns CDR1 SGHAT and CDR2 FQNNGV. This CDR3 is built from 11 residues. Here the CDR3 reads CASSPSTIPHF. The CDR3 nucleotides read TGTGCCAGCAGCCCTTCTACAATACCGCACTTC.

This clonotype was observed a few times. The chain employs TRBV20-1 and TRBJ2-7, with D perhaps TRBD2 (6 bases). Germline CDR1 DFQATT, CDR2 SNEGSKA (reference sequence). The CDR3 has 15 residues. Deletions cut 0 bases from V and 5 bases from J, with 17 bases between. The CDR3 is CSAREGLAGSDEQYF. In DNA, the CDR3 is TGCAGTGCTAGAGAGGGGTTAGCCGGGAGCGACGAGCAGTACTTC.